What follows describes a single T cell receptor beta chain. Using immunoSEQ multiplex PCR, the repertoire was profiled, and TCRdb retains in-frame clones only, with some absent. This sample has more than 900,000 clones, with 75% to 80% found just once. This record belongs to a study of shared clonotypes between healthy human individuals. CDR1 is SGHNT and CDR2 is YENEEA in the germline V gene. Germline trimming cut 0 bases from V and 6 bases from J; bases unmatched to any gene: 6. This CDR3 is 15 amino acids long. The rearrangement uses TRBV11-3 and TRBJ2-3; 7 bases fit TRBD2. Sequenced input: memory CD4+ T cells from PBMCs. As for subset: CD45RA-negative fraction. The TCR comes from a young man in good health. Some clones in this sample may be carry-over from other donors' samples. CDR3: CASSLDGGSYDTQYF. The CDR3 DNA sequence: TGTGCCAGCAGCTTAGATGGCGGGAGCTACGATACGCAGTATTTT.